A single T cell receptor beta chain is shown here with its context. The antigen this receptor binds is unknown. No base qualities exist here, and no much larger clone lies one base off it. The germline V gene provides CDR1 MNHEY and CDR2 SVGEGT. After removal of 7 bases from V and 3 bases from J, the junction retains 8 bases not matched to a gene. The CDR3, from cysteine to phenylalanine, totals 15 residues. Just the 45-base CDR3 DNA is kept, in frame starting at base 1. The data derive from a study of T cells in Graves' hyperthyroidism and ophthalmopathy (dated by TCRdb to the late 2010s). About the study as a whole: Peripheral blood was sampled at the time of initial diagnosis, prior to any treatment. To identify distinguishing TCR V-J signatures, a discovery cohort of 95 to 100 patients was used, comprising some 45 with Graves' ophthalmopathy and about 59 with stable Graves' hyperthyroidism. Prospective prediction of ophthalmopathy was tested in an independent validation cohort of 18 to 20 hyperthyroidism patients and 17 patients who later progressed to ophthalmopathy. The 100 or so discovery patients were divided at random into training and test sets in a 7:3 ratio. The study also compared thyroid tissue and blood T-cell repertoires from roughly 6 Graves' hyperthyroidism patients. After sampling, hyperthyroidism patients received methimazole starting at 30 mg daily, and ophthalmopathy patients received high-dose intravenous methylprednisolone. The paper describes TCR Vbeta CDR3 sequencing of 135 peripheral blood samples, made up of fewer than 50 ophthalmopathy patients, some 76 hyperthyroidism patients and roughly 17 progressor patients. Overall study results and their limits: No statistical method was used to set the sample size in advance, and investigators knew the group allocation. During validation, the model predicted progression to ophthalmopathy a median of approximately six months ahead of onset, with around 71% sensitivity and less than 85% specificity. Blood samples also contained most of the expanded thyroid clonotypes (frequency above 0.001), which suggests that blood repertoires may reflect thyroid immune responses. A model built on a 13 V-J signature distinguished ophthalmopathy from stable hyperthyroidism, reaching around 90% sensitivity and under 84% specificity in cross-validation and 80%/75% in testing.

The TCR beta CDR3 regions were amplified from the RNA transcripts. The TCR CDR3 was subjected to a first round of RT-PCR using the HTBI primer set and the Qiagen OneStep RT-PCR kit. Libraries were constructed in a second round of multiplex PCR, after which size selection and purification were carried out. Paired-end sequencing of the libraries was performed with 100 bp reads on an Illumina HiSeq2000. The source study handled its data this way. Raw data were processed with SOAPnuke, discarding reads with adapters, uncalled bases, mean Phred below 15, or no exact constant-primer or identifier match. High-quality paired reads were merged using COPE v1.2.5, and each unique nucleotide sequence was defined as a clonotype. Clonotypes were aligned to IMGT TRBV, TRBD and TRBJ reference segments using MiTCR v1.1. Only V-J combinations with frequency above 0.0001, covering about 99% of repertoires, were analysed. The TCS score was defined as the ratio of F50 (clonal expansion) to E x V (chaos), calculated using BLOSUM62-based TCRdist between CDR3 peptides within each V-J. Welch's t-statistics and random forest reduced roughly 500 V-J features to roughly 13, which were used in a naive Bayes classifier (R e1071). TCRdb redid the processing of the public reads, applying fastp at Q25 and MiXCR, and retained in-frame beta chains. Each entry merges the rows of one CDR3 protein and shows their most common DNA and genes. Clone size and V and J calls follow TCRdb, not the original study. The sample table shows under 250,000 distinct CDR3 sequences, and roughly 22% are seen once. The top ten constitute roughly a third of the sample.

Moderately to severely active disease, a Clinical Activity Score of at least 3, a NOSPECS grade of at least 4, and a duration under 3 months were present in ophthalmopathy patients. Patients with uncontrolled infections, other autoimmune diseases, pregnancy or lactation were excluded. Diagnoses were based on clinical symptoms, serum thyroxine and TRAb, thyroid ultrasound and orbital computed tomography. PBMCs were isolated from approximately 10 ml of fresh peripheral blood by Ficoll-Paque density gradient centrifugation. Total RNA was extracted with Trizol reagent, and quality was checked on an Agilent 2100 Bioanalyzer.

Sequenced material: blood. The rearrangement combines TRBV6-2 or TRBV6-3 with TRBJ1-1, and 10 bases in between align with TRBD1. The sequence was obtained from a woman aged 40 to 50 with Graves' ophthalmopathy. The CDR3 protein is CASMDFGTGDTEAFF. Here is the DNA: TGTGCCAGCATGGACTTCGGGACAGGGGACACTGAAGCTTTCTTT.